This T cell receptor (beta chain) derives from a study of T cells expressing NK-cell markers. In the study overall: It was sorted CD3+CD56-NKG2C+, CD3+CD56+NKG2C- and CD3+CD56+NKG2C+ T cells that provided the TCR beta repertoires.

The authors generated TCR beta cDNA through 5'RACE template switching with UMIs. Each CDR3 protein gets one entry in TCRdb, which reprocessed the 5' RACE reads and gives no DNA. This table holds 200,000 to 300,000 distinct CDR3 sequences. Study-wide findings and caveats: CD8+ T cells in roughly six donors included dominant NKG2C+ clonotypes at 1.0-7.0%. Whether expanded NKG2C-expressing T cell clones recognize HCMV is unknown.

In the case of this clonotype: Its antigen is unidentified.

Germline V gene sequence: CDR1 DFQATT, CDR2 SNEGSKA (reference sequence). The CDR3 has 14 residues. Sequencing was performed on blood T cells: a sorted CD56 or NKG2C T cell subset, CD4+ or CD8+ T cells, or bulk PBMC T cells (not recorded which). The clonotype originates from a man in his late teens or twenties in good health. V usage is TRBV20-1 and J usage is TRBJ2-1; TCRdb returns TRBD2, unconfirmable since there is no DNA. This CDR3 reads CSAQAGNGYNEQFF.